Each of the 26 T cell receptor beta chains below was sequenced from the same sample in a study of cytomegalovirus exposure and HLA in healthy donors. Profiling relied on immunoSEQ multiplex PCR, and the TCRdb table lists in-frame clones only, not all of them. The table has about 64,000 clones, roughly 90% seen once. The sequencing sample was made of PBMCs. Receptors originate from a woman between 18 and 29 years old in good health and CMV-seronegative.

The chain is built from TRBV4-2 and TRBJ2-1, with D possibly TRBD2 on 6 matching bases. The CDR3 has 16 amino acids. Germline V lookup: CDR1 LGHNA, CDR2 YNFKEQ. The V end lost 0 bases, the J end lost 5 bases, and 14 bases lay between the germline ends. The CDR3 sequence: CASSQDPGGEHNEQFF. DNA for the CDR3: TGTGCCAGCAGCCAAGATCCTGGCGGGGAGCACAATGAGCAGTTCTTC.

This chain links TRBV18 with TRBJ2-7, with D tentatively TRBD1 (6 bases). CDR1 is KGHSH, CDR2 LQKENI, per germline. V was trimmed by 3 bases and J by 2 bases, leaving 17 bases between them. The CDR3 totals 16 residues. The CDR3 protein is CASSPRGTSRTYEQYF. The CDR3 bases are TGTGCCAGCTCACCCAGGGGAACGTCTAGAACCTACGAGCAGTACTTC.

This rearrangement joins TRBV4-2 to TRBJ2-7; 13 bases are shared with TRBD2. Trimming removed 2 bases from V and 3 bases from J; junction bases left unmatched: 4. The CDR3 has 16 residues. CDR1 LGHNA and CDR2 YNFKEQ come from the germline V gene. The CDR3 nucleotides are TGTGCCAGCAGCCAACAGGGGACTAGCGGGAACTACGAGCAGTACTTC. Translated: CASSQQGTSGNYEQYF.

This sequence joins TRBV4-1 and TRBJ2-2; 12 nucleotides align to TRBD2. This CDR3 comprises 17 residues. Losses at the gene ends were 4 bases for V and 3 bases for J; bases not matched to a gene: 6. Germline CDR1 MGHRA, CDR2 YSYEKL. In DNA form, the CDR3 reads TGCGCCAGCAGCCCGAGGACTAGCGGGGCCTACACCGGGGAGCTGTTTTTT. Translated: CASSPRTSGAYTGELFF.

CDR3 nucleotide sequence: TGCGCCAGCAGCTCGCAACAAAAGGGGTGGACTGAAGCTTTCTTT. This gives the protein CASSSQQKGWTEAFF. The chain couples TRBV5-1 to TRBJ1-1; D possibly corresponds to TRBD1 (5 bases). CDR1 and CDR2 from the germline V gene are SGHRS and YFSETQ. The V end was cut by 3 bases, the J end by 5 bases, with 17 bases between. The CDR3 is 15 amino acids.

The chain couples TRBV6-1 to TRBJ2-3; no clear D gene. The CDR3 covers 13 residues. V lost 3 bases and J 5 bases, leaving 9 bases between the germline ends. The germline CDR1 and CDR2 sequences are MNHNS and SASEGT. The CDR3 spells CASSEMRRDTQYF. DNA for the CDR3: TGTGCCAGCAGTGAGATGCGGAGAGATACGCAGTATTTT.

The chain joins TRBV18 to TRBJ1-2; 7 bases map to TRBD1. With 2 bases clipped from V and 4 bases from J, the junction kept 7 bases outside the gene matches. Germline CDR1 KGHSH, CDR2 LQKENI. The CDR3 runs 15 residues. In DNA, the CDR3 is TGTGCCAGCTCACCAATAGACAGGGTGACCTATGGCTACACCTTC. Amino acids: CASSPIDRVTYGYTF.

The chain is built from TRBV10-3 and TRBJ2-1; a weak D match, TRBD1 (6 bases). The CDR3 length is 16 residues. V gave up 0 bases and J gave up 8 bases, with 17 bases separating them. Germline V gene data show CDR1 as ENHRY and CDR2 as SYGVKD. The CDR3 here is CAISESQGKGYDEQFF. CDR3 DNA sequence: TGTGCCATCAGTGAGTCACAGGGTAAGGGGTACGATGAGCAGTTCTTC.

V is TRBV27 and J is TRBJ1-3; 9 bases are shared with TRBD1. CDR1 is MNHEY and CDR2 is SMNVEV in the germline V gene (reference sequence). Trimming removed 6 bases from V and 2 bases from J; junction bases left unmatched: 14. This CDR3 comprises 18 residues. The CDR3 DNA sequence: TGTGCCAGCAGCCCCATTGACAGGGGGGGAAATACTGGAAACACCATATATTTT. Residues: CASSPIDRGGNTGNTIYF.

J is TRBJ2-7 and V is TRBV7-2; 10 bases map to TRBD2. CDR1 and CDR2 (germline): SGHTA, FQGNSA. The CDR3 contains 15 residues. The V gene end was trimmed by 4 bases and the J gene end by 3 bases; junction bases not matched to a gene: 6. The CDR3: CASSWGASGSYEQYF. CDR3 bases: TGTGCCAGCAGCTGGGGGGCTAGCGGGAGCTACGAGCAGTACTTC.

V and J are TRBV5-1 and TRBJ2-1; 10 bases are shared with TRBD2. Per the germline V gene, CDR1 is SGHRS and CDR2 is YFSETQ. J gave up 10 bases and V 0 bases, and 13 bases lay outside the gene matches. This CDR3 is 17 amino acids long. CDR3 amino acids: CASSLGLAGPLRREQFF. In DNA, the CDR3 is TGCGCCAGCAGCTTGGGACTAGCGGGTCCCCTCCGCAGGGAGCAGTTCTTC.

The rearrangement joins TRBV4-1 to TRBJ2-5, with D hard to call. Between the trimmed V and J ends, which lost 2 bases and 3 bases, there was a span of 7 bases. Germline V gene sequence: CDR1 MGHRA, CDR2 YSYEKL. This CDR3 spans 13 amino acids. The CDR3 bases are TGCGCCAGCAGCCAAACAGATAAAGAGACCCAGTACTTC. Translating it yields CASSQTDKETQYF.

The chain is built from TRBV15 and TRBJ2-3; D unclear. The V gene's germline CDR1 is LNHNV and CDR2 YYDKDF (reference sequence). V lost 0 bases and J 4 bases, leaving 8 bases between the germline ends. The length of the CDR3 is 14 residues. As DNA, the CDR3 is TGTGCCACCAGCAGAGATTTGGCTGCAGATACGCAGTATTTT. This gives the protein CATSRDLAADTQYF.

J is TRBJ1-1 and V is TRBV6-1; D perhaps matches TRBD1 (5 bases). Between the trimmed V and J ends, which lost 7 bases and 1 base, there was a span of 13 bases. Looked up from germline, CDR1 is MNHNS and CDR2 is SASEGT. The CDR3 is made up of 14 amino acids. The CDR3 DNA follows: TGTGCCAGCATCCTAGGGGCCGCGAACACTGAAGCTTTCTTT. It yields the protein CASILGAANTEAFF.

The chain joins TRBV10-2 to TRBJ1-2, with TRBD1 as a possible D gene (5 bases). The CDR3 is made up of 14 amino acids. Looked up from germline, CDR1 is WSHSY and CDR2 is SAAADI. V was pared by 2 bases and J by 4 bases, with 11 bases between. CDR3 amino acids: CASSELTETYGYTF. DNA for the CDR3: TGCGCCAGCAGTGAGCTGACAGAAACCTATGGCTACACCTTC.

V and J are TRBV28 and TRBJ2-7, with 10 nucleotides matching TRBD2. Trimming took 1 base from V and 3 from J; bases not matched to a gene: 6. Germline V gene sequence: CDR1 MDHEN, CDR2 SYDVKM. This CDR3 has 16 amino acids. The CDR3 region is CASSLSLAGVNYEQYF. The CDR3 DNA sequence: TGTGCCAGCAGTTTATCCCTAGCGGGAGTAAACTACGAGCAGTACTTC.

The J gene is TRBJ2-1, the V gene TRBV5-1, with a weak D call TRBD2 (6 bases). CDR3 length equals 14 residues. In germline, CDR1 is SGHRS, CDR2 YFSETQ. Trimming pared 0 bases from V and 8 bases from J, leaving 12 bases between. CDR3: CASSLVVGRDEQFF. Here the CDR3 DNA reads TGCGCCAGCAGCTTGGTGGTCGGGAGAGATGAGCAGTTCTTC. Complete variable domain (other parts from reference TRBV5-1 and TRBJ2-1): KAGVTQTPRYLIKTRGQQVTLSCSPISGHRSVSWYQQTPGQGLQFLFEYFSETQRNKGNFPGRFSGRQFSNSRSEMNVSTLELGDSALYLCASSLVVGRDEQFFGPGTRLTVL.

The V gene is TRBV19, the J gene TRBJ2-7; 12 bases fit TRBD2. V gave up 10 bases and J gave up 5 bases; unmatched junction bases: 12. Germline-derived CDR1 and CDR2 are LNHDA and SQIVND (reference sequence). The CDR3 has 15 residues. This CDR3 is CATRDVTSGRHEQYF. The CDR3 bases are TGTGCCACCCGCGATGTGACTAGCGGGAGACACGAGCAGTACTTC.

The CDR3 region is CASSHDRTNYGYTF. For the CDR3, the DNA is TGCGCCAGCAGCCATGACAGGACTAACTATGGCTACACCTTC. The chain recombines TRBV4-1 with TRBJ1-2, with a tentative D call TRBD1 (6 bases). Trimming took off 3 bases at V and 0 bases at J, with 8 bases between the two ends. This CDR3 is 14 amino acids long. Germline CDR1 is MGHRA and CDR2 is YSYEKL.

This chain connects TRBV10-3 to TRBJ2-3; TRBD1 is a possible D gene (6 bases). V lost 5 bases, J lost 1 base, and 10 bases lay in between. The CDR3 spans 14 residues. From germline, CDR1 is ENHRY and CDR2 SYGVKD. The CDR3 sequence: CAISRDIGTDTQYF. CDR3 DNA sequence: TGTGCCATCAGTAGGGACATCGGCACAGATACGCAGTATTTT.

This chain joins TRBV28 and TRBJ1-2, with a possible D match to TRBD1 (6 bases). This CDR3 spans 13 amino acids. Germline loops: CDR1 MDHEN, CDR2 SYDVKM. The ends were cut back, 10 bases at V and 3 bases at J, with 15 bases in the middle. The CDR3 bases are TGTGCCATATCCCGGGACACCGACTATGGCTACACCTTC. As protein: CAISRDTDYGYTF.

This clone was counted once. The chain recombines TRBV6-5 with TRBJ1-5; 7 bases fit TRBD1. Germline values: CDR1 MNHEY, CDR2 SVGAGI. The CDR3 covers 12 residues. Unmatched junction bases numbered 1, after V lost 6 bases and J lost 5 bases. CDR3 in DNA: TGTGCCAGCAGAGGGGGCGATCAGCCCCAGCATTTT. Translating gives CASRGGDQPQHF.

The chain combines TRBV4-2 with TRBJ2-1, with TRBD2 matching 9 bases. The CDR3 runs to 17 residues. Looked up from germline, CDR1 is LGHNA and CDR2 is YNFKEQ. The V segment lost 1 base and the J segment 2 bases; nucleotides outside the gene matches: 6. CDR3 loop: CASSQVLSGGTYNEQFF. Written as DNA, the CDR3 is TGTGCCAGCAGCCAAGTCCTGAGCGGGGGGACCTACAATGAGCAGTTCTTC.

This clone was counted once. The chain joins TRBV29-1 to TRBJ2-2, with 7 bases lining up with TRBD2. The ends lost 4 bases at V and 4 bases at J; junction bases unmatched: 9. CDR3 size: 15 residues. Germline V gene lookup returns CDR1 SQVTM and CDR2 ANQGSEA. CDR3 DNA sequence: TGCAGCGTTGGGACTTGGGAGGGGATCACCGGGGAGCTGTTTTTT. Amino acids: CSVGTWEGITGELFF.

The chain is built from TRBV5-1 and TRBJ2-7; 9 bases are shared with TRBD1. Germline V CDR1 and CDR2: SGHRS, YFSETQ. The ends lost 0 bases at V and 5 bases at J; junction bases unmatched: 3. This CDR3 has 14 amino acids. The CDR3: CASSLGDRVDEQYF. CDR3 in DNA: TGCGCCAGCAGCTTGGGGGACAGGGTCGACGAGCAGTACTTC.

The chain is built from TRBV15 and TRBJ1-6; D is ambiguous. V shed 0 bases and J shed 9 bases, with 12 bases lying between them. The CDR3 sequence is 15 residues long. Germline V gene sequence: CDR1 LNHNV, CDR2 YYDKDF (reference sequence). CDR3 nucleotides: TGTGCCACCAGCAGAGATCGGGGAAGGAGTTCACCCCTCCACTTT. Protein: CATSRDRGRSSPLHF. The full variable domain, its missing parts supplied by reference TRBV15 and TRBJ1-6, is DAMVIQNPRYQVTQFGKPVTLSCSQTLNHNVMYWYQQKSSQAPKLLFHYYDKDFNNEADTPDNFQSRRPNTSFCFLDIRSPGLGDTAMYLCATSRDRGRSSPLHFGNGTRLTVT.